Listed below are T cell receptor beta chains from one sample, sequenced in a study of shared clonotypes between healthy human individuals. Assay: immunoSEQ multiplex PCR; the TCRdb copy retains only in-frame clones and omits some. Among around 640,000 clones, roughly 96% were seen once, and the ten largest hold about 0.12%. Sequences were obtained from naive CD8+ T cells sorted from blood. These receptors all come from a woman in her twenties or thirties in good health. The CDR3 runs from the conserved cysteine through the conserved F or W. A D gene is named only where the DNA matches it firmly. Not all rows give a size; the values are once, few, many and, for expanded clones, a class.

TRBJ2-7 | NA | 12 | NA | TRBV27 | CASSVLGRQQYF | TGTGCCAGCAGTGTGCTGGGGAGGCAGCAGTACTTC
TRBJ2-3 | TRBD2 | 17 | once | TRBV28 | CASRNLLASTSTDTQYF | TGTGCCAGCAGGAACCTACTAGCGTCGACTAGCACAGATACGCAGTATTTT
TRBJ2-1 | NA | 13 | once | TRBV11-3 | CASSFWPYDEQFF | TGTGCCAGCAGCTTTTGGCCCTACGATGAGCAGTTCTTC
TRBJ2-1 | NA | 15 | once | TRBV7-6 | CASSPSQTSYNEQFF | TGTGCCAGCAGCCCCTCACAAACCTCCTACAATGAGCAGTTCTTC
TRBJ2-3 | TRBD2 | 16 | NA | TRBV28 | CASSLAAGEGTDTQYF | TGTGCCAGCAGTTTAGCAGCGGGAGAAGGCACAGATACGCAGTATTTT
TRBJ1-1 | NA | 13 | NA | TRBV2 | CASSDGGDTEAFF | TGTGCCAGCAGTGACGGGGGGGACACTGAAGCTTTCTTT
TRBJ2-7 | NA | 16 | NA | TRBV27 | CASSFSGGEVGYEQYF | TGTGCCAGCAGTTTTAGTGGCGGGGAAGTGGGGTACGAGCAGTACTTC
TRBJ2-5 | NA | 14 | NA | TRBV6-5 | CASSPGALGETQYF | TGTGCCAGCAGTCCGGGGGCTTTAGGAGAGACCCAGTACTTC
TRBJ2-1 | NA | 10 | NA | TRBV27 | CASRGMEQFF | TGTGCCAGCAGGGGTATGGAGCAGTTCTTC
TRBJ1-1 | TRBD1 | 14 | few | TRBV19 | CASSIRDRGTEAFF | TGTGCCAGTAGTATCCGGGACAGGGGCACTGAAGCTTTCTTT
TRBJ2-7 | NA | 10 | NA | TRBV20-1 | CSARYYEQYF | TGCAGTGCTAGATACTACGAGCAGTACTTC
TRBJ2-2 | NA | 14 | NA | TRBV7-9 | CASSPDKNTGELFF | TGTGCCAGCAGCCCCGATAAGAACACCGGGGAGCTGTTTTTT
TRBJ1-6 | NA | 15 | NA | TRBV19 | CASTLSGSYNSPLHF | TGTGCCAGTACCTTGTCCGGCTCCTATAATTCACCCCTCCACTTT
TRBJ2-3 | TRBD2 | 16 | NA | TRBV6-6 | CASSLGLAGPTDTQYF | TGTGCCAGCAGCCTGGGACTAGCGGGACCCACAGATACGCAGTATTTT
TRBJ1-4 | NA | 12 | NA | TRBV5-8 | CASSLRLDLLFF | TGTGCCAGCAGCCTTCGCCTAGATTTGCTGTTTTTT
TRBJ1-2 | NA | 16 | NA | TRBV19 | CASSWPGVSINYGYTF | TGTGCCAGTAGTTGGCCCGGGGTCTCAATTAACTATGGCTACACCTTC
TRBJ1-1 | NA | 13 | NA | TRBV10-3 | CAISESTFSEAFF | TGTGCCATCAGTGAGTCTACTTTCAGTGAAGCTTTCTTT
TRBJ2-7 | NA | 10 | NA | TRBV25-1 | CASSGLEQYF | TGTGCCAGCAGTGGTCTCGAGCAGTACTTC
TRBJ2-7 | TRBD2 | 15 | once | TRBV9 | CASSEGLAATYEQYF | TGTGCCAGCAGCGAGGGACTAGCGGCCACCTACGAGCAGTACTTC
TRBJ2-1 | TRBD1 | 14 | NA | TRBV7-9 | CASSIGTGDNEQFF | TGTGCCAGCAGCATTGGGACAGGGGATAATGAGCAGTTCTTC
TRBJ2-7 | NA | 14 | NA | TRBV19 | CASSAVTGFYEQYF | TGTGCCAGTAGTGCTGTTACAGGGTTCTACGAGCAGTACTTC
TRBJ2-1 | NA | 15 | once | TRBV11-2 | CASSFVDPSRGEQFF | TGTGCCAGCAGCTTTGTGGACCCCTCAAGGGGTGAGCAGTTCTTC
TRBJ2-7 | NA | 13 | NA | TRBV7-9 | CASSQDRSYEQYF | TGTGCCAGCAGCCAAGACAGGTCGTACGAGCAGTACTTC
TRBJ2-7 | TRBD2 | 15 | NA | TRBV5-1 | CASSLTSGRSYEQYF | TGCGCCAGCAGCTTGACTAGCGGGAGGTCCTACGAGCAGTACTTC
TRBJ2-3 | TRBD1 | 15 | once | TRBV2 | CASSLRDRDADTQYF | TGTGCCAGCAGCCTCCGGGACAGGGATGCAGATACGCAGTATTTT
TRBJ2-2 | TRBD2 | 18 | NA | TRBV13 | CASSLGTSGSPNTGELFF | TGTGCCAGCAGCTTAGGGACTAGCGGGTCACCGAACACCGGGGAGCTGTTTTTT
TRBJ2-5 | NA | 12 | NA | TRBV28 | CASSSGKETQYF | TGTGCCAGCAGCTCCGGAAAAGAGACCCAGTACTTC
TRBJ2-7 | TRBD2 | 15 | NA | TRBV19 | CASSMGPGGSYEQYF | TGTGCCAGTAGTATGGGGCCGGGGGGCTCCTACGAGCAGTACTTC
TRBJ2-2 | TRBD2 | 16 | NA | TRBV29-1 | CSVGLAGTLRGGELFF | TGCAGCGTTGGGTTAGCGGGAACCCTTCGAGGCGGGGAGCTGTTTTTT
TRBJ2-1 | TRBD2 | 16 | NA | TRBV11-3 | CASSPGLAGEVDEQFF | TGTGCCAGCAGCCCCGGACTAGCGGGAGAAGTCGATGAGCAGTTCTTC
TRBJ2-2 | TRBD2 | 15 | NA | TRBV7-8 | CASSSGRAGTGELFF | TGTGCCAGCAGCTCTGGGAGGGCGGGCACCGGGGAGCTGTTTTTT
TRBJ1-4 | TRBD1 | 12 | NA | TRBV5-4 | CASSSLPGQVEF | TGTGCCAGCAGCTCGCTGCCGGGACAGGTGGAATTT
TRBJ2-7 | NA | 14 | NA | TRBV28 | CASSPIGDGHEQYF | TGTGCCAGCAGCCCCATCGGGGACGGCCACGAGCAGTACTTC
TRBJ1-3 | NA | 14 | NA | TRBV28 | CASSLYPSGNTIYF | TGTGCCAGCAGTTTATACCCCTCTGGAAACACCATATATTTT